Reported below is one TCR beta chain. The target of this receptor is not known. This entry is derived from a study of T cells in severe cutaneous drug reactions (dated by TCRdb to about 2019). Background for the entire study: Recruitment took place between the early 2010s and the late 2010s, drawing patients from Taiwan, Thailand and a European registry network. Enrollment was limited to patients whose SJS/TEN or DRESS diagnosis was probable or definite according to RegiSCAR criteria. Biological samples, such as blister fluids/cells and PBMC, were collected from patients during the acute or recovery stage. The study paired bulk TCR sequencing with single-cell sequencing, quantitative PCR validation, functional assays and transgenic mouse experiments. The Naranjo algorithm and the ALDEN drug causality algorithm were used to assign the culprit drug. The libraries were made with iRepertoire multiplex PCR, and the authors referred to a comparison in which iRepertoire and 5' RACE methods, with or without UMI, captured abundant clonotypes to a similar degree. Study-wide conclusions, independent of this receptor: A public TCRbeta CDR3 was found in all seven CBZ-SJS/TEN blister samples (mean 13.57%) but was undetectable or scarce in tolerant-control and healthy-donor PBMC. According to the authors, further study is still needed to determine whether the public TCR generalizes to SJS/TEN caused by other drugs. CBZ-SJS/TEN patients showed strongly increased TRBV12-4 usage, with averages of 25% to 40% in blister cells and around 5% in PBMC.

Sequencing was performed on donors who were patients with carbamazepine-induced Stevens-Johnson syndrome or toxic epidermal necrolysis (CBZ-SJS/TEN). The peripheral blood repertoires were taken from CBZ-SJS/TEN patients of two origins, a few Han Chinese and roughly 6 European. To look for drug-specific clonotypes, next-generation sequencing was used to profile the T cell receptor repertoires of patients with drug-induced severe cutaneous adverse reactions. RNA was isolated from either blister cells of skin lesions or peripheral blood mononuclear cells. For both bulk and single-cell sequencing, libraries were prepared with the iRepertoire multiplex PCR system and TCR subtype-specific primers. Multiplex PCR with primers aimed at the V, D and J gene regions produced the bulk TCR beta libraries. Roughly 100-500 ng of RNA per sample served as input for bulk TCR library preparation. An Illumina MiSeq was used to sequence bulk TCR beta amplicons. In the original analysis: Quality control steps removed sample misassignments and low-quality sequencing reads. The CDR3 was defined as the amino acids lying between the Y[YFLI]C motif of the V gene and the [FW]GXGT motif of the J segment. The IMGT database served as the reference for assigning TRBV and TRBJ genes and CDR3 clonotypes. For each sample, TRBV expression was normalized against the mean for the same gene in PBMC from approximately 46 healthy donors. Once TCRdb had reprocessed the reads, it stored one entry per CDR3 protein sequence and supplied no DNA. These V and J calls originate from TCRdb's pipeline instead of the authors' own analysis. The record for this sample contains around 20,000 distinct CDR3 sequences. The ten top clones hold just under 7.5% of the sample.

Via the germline V gene, CDR1 is MDHEN and CDR2 SYDVKM. The CDR3 starts with the cysteine, ends with the phenylalanine, and has 13 residues. No DNA appears here. The chain is made from TRBV28 and TRBJ2-7; the D gene TCRdb calls, TRBD1, cannot be checked with no DNA. Material: PBMCs. The receptor comes from a human donor with toxic epidermal necrolysis, a severe cutaneous drug reaction. The CDR3 protein is CASSPPRMDEQYF.